This record concerns one T cell receptor (beta chain) sequence. Its cognate antigen has yet to be identified. No qualities accompany the bases; no much larger clone lies one base away. Participants in the prospective study were aged about 18 to 100 years, lived in 20 to 25 United States geographic areas, and enrolled through a virtual design. To assign participants to cohorts, the prospective study relied on clinical history that participants themselves reported in a screening survey and a study questionnaire. A participant counted as exposed if, within 2 weeks of entering the study, that participant had been in contact with someone who had a PCR-confirmed or clinician-diagnosed COVID-19 case. Mobile phlebotomists in the prospective study collected whole blood, serum and a nasopharyngeal or oropharyngeal swab from every participant. Additional blood draws and questionnaires over an approximately 2-month period could optionally be provided by prospective study participants. Before DNA extraction, blood samples from the prospective study were shipped at room temperature or frozen.

The sample belongs to a study of blood T cell repertoires in COVID-19 (TCRdb year 2020). Background on the whole study: Samples covering the acute and convalescent phases of COVID-19 were provided by collaborators in the United States, Italy and Spain. The material from the prospective study consisted of cDNA or gDNA derived from T cells, B-cell-depleted T cells, or PBMCs. Deeply sampled blood TCRbeta repertoires from subjects exposed to, actively infected with, or recovered from COVID-19 were included in the dataset. The repertoires were made available in a free public database intended to serve as a resource for research on the immune response to SARS-CoV-2. The samples were drawn from two sources: the first 160 participants of the ongoing ImmuneRACE study, and over 1,000 subjects contributed by 6 global collaborators. The sample metadata nearly always contained a de-identified subject ID, COVID-19 status, age in years and sex. Where available, HLA class I and class II types were taken from metadata supplied by the sample provider and were not determined by assay-based typing. The paper as a whole reports these results and caveats: Clinical and demographic metadata were provided uncurated, with the amount varying by source and participant.

The CDR3 measures 16 amino acids from cysteine to phenylalanine. CDR3 DNA is the only sequence kept; it has 48 bases, read in frame from the first base. V lost 1 base and J lost 1 base, and the count of bases not matched to a germline gene is 1. The germline V gene (reference sequence) supplies CDR1 SEHNR and CDR2 FQNEAQ. TCRbeta CDR3 regions were amplified from genomic DNA using the immunoSEQ Assay, a bias-controlled multiplex PCR. The original methods were these. Nucleated cell counts per sample were estimated from amplification of reference gene primers within the assay. Sequence reads were collapsed and filtered to measure the absolute abundance of every unique TCRbeta CDR3 rearrangement. For each sample, productive Simpson clonality was calculated as the square root of Simpson's diversity index across productive rearrangements. In its TCRdb copy, this immuneACCESS table keeps in-frame sequences only and misses some clones. Where compared with another copy, unresolved V genes explain less than half of these, and the others have no known cause. That table furnishes V, J and clone size, whereas the DNA furnished D and trimming. This sample holds 250,000 or so clones; 70% to 90% were observed only once. The leading ten clones occupy less than 8.5% of the sample.

The origin of this receptor is a woman aged 45-65 years who had been exposed to COVID-19. Sequenced input: PBMCs or T cells enriched from blood (not recorded which). The rearranged chain carries TRBV7-9 and TRBJ2-3, and TRBD2 matches 11 of the central bases. The DNA is TGTGCCAGCAGCTTAGGACTAGCGGGGCGCACAGATACGCAGTATTTT. This is translated as CASSLGLAGRTDTQYF.